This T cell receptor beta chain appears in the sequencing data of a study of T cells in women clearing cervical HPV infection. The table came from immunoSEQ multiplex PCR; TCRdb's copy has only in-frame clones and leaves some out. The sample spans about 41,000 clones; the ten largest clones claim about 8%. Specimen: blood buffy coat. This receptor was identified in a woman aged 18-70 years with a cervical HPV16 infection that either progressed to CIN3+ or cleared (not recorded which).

The DNA read from the CDR3 is TGCAGTGCTAGGACAGGGGGATTTAATTCTGGC. Amino acid sequence: CSARTGGFNSG. The whole CDR3 region reads CSARTGGFNSGYTF. The genes are TRBV20-1 and TRBJ1-2; 9 bases are a match to TRBD1. The read finishes 3 residues shy of the CDR3 end, and the germline J gene is used to complete it. Germline assignment: CDR1 DFQATT and CDR2 SNEGSKA (reference sequence). J lost 7 bases, V lost 3 bases, and 9 bases had no gene match. CDR3 size: 14 residues.